This TCR beta chain was identified in a study of blood T cell repertoires in COVID-19. Study as a whole: Italy, Spain and the United States were the sources of the convalescent and acute COVID-19 samples. PBMCs, B-cell-depleted T cells, or T cells provided the cDNA or gDNA that made up the material.

Germline-derived CDR1 and CDR2 are SGHNT and YYREEE (reference sequence). The CDR3 runs 14 residues. After removal of 0 bases from V and 7 bases from J, the junction contained 5 bases not matched to a gene. Source study methods: Reference gene primer amplification gave estimated nucleated cell counts. Assay: immunoSEQ multiplex PCR; the TCRdb copy retains only in-frame clones and omits some. V and J calls plus clone size are reproduced from that table; the DNA served to infer D and trimming. The repertoire holds 70,000 or so clones, with roughly 85% as singletons. The chain is built from TRBV5-4 and TRBJ1-2, with 8 bases fitting TRBD1. The TCR was taken from a man aged 30 to 39 with acute or convalescent COVID-19. Sequenced material: peripheral blood. CDR3 nucleotide sequence: TGTGCCAGCAGCTTGGGTCAGGGGGCCGGTGGCTACACCTTC. Its protein product is CASSLGQGAGGYTF.